The entry below describes one T cell receptor (beta chain). Its target is unknown. CDR3 length: 12 amino acids. Trimming stripped 5 bases from V and 10 bases from J, with 14 bases between. CDR1 is SGHAT, CDR2 FQDESV, per germline (reference sequence). This entry comes from a study of shared clonotypes between healthy human individuals. Findings and limits, study-wide: What limited the represented genetic and exposure-history diversity was the small number of donors.

The assay was immunoSEQ multiplex PCR, and TCRdb's table has in-frame clones only and misses some. Here the sample spans approximately 95,000 clones, less than 80% being singletons. Material for sequencing was memory CD8+ T cells sorted from blood. Described subset: CD45RO+ cells pooled with CCR7-negative TemRA cells. The rearrangement links TRBV11-1 to TRBJ2-5; no definite D call. The clonotype originates from a man younger than 40 in good health. CDR3 sequence: CASSRPLDDQYF. Written as DNA, the CDR3 is TGTGCCAGCAGCAGACCCTTGGATGACCAGTACTTC.